This record covers a single T cell receptor (beta chain). The CDR3 contains 15 residues. With 0 bases removed from V and 3 bases from J, the gap between germline ends came to 12 bases. Germline values: CDR1 SGHDT, CDR2 YYEEEE. The protocol was immunoSEQ multiplex PCR, while the TCRdb copy is restricted to in-frame clones and leaves out a portion. The sample includes approximately 98,000 clones, approximately 81% of them seen just once. The sample is drawn from a study of blood T cell repertoires in COVID-19. Whole-study context: The origin of the acute and convalescent COVID-19 samples was the United States, Italy and Spain.

This receptor was taken from a man aged 55 to 70 with acute or convalescent COVID-19. Sequencing input: peripheral blood. The chain joins TRBV5-6 to TRBJ1-1; the D gene is possibly TRBD1 (6 bases). CDR3 region: CASSLGRGRHTEAFF. The CDR3 DNA reads as TGTGCCAGCAGCTTGGGCAGGGGAAGGCACACTGAAGCTTTCTTT.